A single sample gave rise to the 15 T cell receptor beta chains below, sequenced in a study of T cells in Graves' hyperthyroidism and ophthalmopathy. The CDR3 regions of TCR beta were amplified from RNA transcripts. HTBI primers were used for first-round RT-PCR of the TCR CDR3. TCRdb re-analysed the multiplex PCR reads in MiXCR, keeping a single row per CDR3 protein. The profile covers 350,000 or so distinct CDR3 sequences, with 15% to 20% appearing a single time and 15% to 18% taken by the ten largest. The sample taken for sequencing was blood. These receptors were obtained from a woman in her forties with Graves' ophthalmopathy.

This clonotype was seen ten or more times. The chain couples TRBV6-5 to TRBJ2-7, with a tentative D call TRBD2 (5 bases). V was clipped by 6 bases and J by 3 bases, with 12 bases between them. The length of the CDR3 is 13 residues. The V gene's germline CDR1 is MNHEY and CDR2 SVGAGI. DNA for the CDR3: TGTGCCAGCAGGGGGAGAAAGGGCTACGAGCAGTACTTC. It yields the protein CASRGRKGYEQYF.

This chain uses TRBV5-1 with TRBJ1-1; TRBD1 is a possible D gene (5 bases). In germline, CDR1 is SGHRS, CDR2 YFSETQ. The CDR3 contains 13 residues. V was shortened by 5 bases and J by 4 bases, with 12 bases between the two germline ends. The CDR3 protein is CASSWDLATEAFF. For the CDR3, the DNA is TGCGCCAGCAGTTGGGACTTAGCCACTGAAGCTTTCTTT.

This clonotype was found many times. The gene calls are TRBV13 and TRBJ2-7; D remains unclear. V lost 2 bases and J lost 5, with 10 bases in between. This CDR3 contains 13 residues. Germline loops: CDR1 PRHDT, CDR2 FYEKMQ (reference sequence). CDR3 amino acids: CASSLHSEHEQYF. In DNA, the CDR3 is TGTGCCAGCAGCTTACATAGTGAGCACGAGCAGTACTTC.

V is TRBV14 and J is TRBJ2-7; 8 nucleotides line up with TRBD1. There are 16 residues in the CDR3. Per the germline V gene, CDR1 is SGHDN and CDR2 is FVKESK. V lost 4 bases to trimming and J lost 3 bases; unmatched junction nucleotides: 11. Written as DNA, the CDR3 is TGTGCCAGCAGCCTAAGTACGACAGGGGCTCGCTACGAGCAGTACTTC. Translating gives CASSLSTTGARYEQYF.

This clonotype was counted many times. The chain recombines TRBV24-1 with TRBJ2-2; the D is unclear. Germline loops: CDR1 KGHDR, CDR2 SFDVKD. V was cut by 8 bases and J by 0 bases, with 9 bases left in between. The CDR3 has 14 residues. DNA of the CDR3: TGTGCCACCAAAGGGAAAACGAACACCGGGGAGCTGTTTTTT. Residues: CATKGKTNTGELFF.

This clonotype showed up many times. Here the CDR3 reads CASAAGTGGYEQYF. The CDR3 nucleotides read TGTGCCAGTGCCGCGGGGACAGGGGGCTACGAGCAGTACTTC. The rearrangement uses TRBV19 and TRBJ2-7, with 11 bases identical to TRBD1. V dropped 8 bases and J dropped 3; count of bases not matched to a gene: 6. The CDR3 has 14 residues. Germline CDR1 is LNHDA and CDR2 is SQIVND (reference sequence). The variable domain in full, with the rest retrieved from reference TRBV19 and TRBJ2-7, is DGGITQSPKYLFRKEGQNVTLSCEQNLNHDAMYWYRQDPGQGLRLIYYSQIVNDFQKGDIAEGYSVSREKKESFPLTVTSAQKNPTAFYLCASAAGTGGYEQYFGPGTRLTVT.

The table lists this clonotype with many counts. The chain carries TRBV7-9 and TRBJ2-7; no definite D call. This CDR3 is built from 14 residues. V dropped 3 bases and J dropped 3 bases, with 12 bases sitting between them. Germline CDR1 reads SEHNR; CDR2 reads FQNEAQ (reference sequence). The CDR3 DNA reads as TGTGCCAGCAGCTTCCCAAGGTCTCTCTACGAGCAGTACTTC. It translates to CASSFPRSLYEQYF.

This clonotype was recorded many times. V usage is TRBV15 and J usage is TRBJ2-2, with D hard to call. The CDR3 has 13 amino acids. CDR1 is LNHNV and CDR2 is YYDKDF in the germline V gene (reference sequence). Trimming stripped 4 bases from V and 0 bases from J, with 3 bases between. CDR3 sequence reads: CATSITNTGELFF. CDR3 bases: TGTGCCACCAGCATTACGAACACCGGGGAGCTGTTTTTT.

This clonotype occurred many times. CDR3 nucleotide sequence: TGTGCCAGCAGTTTATTATCAGGGAATGGCAATCAGCCCCAGCATTTT. It specifies CASSLLSGNGNQPQHF. The rearrangement joins TRBV28 to TRBJ1-5; tentatively, D is TRBD1 (5 bases). Per the germline V gene, CDR1 is MDHEN and CDR2 is SYDVKM. The V end was cut by 1 base, the J end by 2 bases, with 12 bases between. CDR3 length: 16 amino acids.

The chain recombines TRBV4-1 with TRBJ1-2; the D gene is possibly TRBD1 (5 bases). CDR1 and CDR2 from the germline V gene are MGHRA and YSYEKL. The V end was cut by 3 bases, the J end by 3 bases, with 23 bases between. This CDR3 comprises 18 residues. The CDR3 spells CASSQLLRRRAYDYGYTF. The CDR3 DNA is TGCGCCAGCAGCCAGCTCCTACGACGCAGGGCTTATGACTATGGCTACACCTTC.

The sample holds many counts of this clonotype. The chain is built from TRBV27 and TRBJ2-7, with 12 bases fitting TRBD1. J was trimmed by 7 bases and V by 8 bases; bases with no gene match: 12. This CDR3 is 15 amino acids long. Germline V lookup: CDR1 MNHEY, CDR2 SMNVEV (reference sequence). The CDR3 nucleotides are TGTGCCAGCGGAGACCGGGACAGGGGGCTTCGGGAGCAGTACTTC. Protein product: CASGDRDRGLREQYF.

V usage is TRBV6-1 and J usage is TRBJ2-7, with TRBD2 matching over 9 bases. The V gene's germline CDR1 is MNHNS and CDR2 SASEGT. V lost 7 bases, J lost 3 bases, and 10 bases stayed unmatched. The CDR3 runs 15 residues. This chain's CDR3 is CASMAIAGVGYEQYF. As DNA, the CDR3 is TGTGCCAGCATGGCCATAGCGGGAGTAGGCTACGAGCAGTACTTC.

This clonotype showed up many times. The CDR3 loop is CASNLRTGGRNQPQHF. The CDR3 coding sequence is TGTGCCAGCAACCTTCGGACAGGCGGAAGGAATCAGCCCCAGCATTTT. The chain has TRBV19 and TRBJ1-5; 7 bases fit TRBD1. V was clipped by 9 bases and J by 4 bases; unmatched bases: 15. In germline, CDR1 is LNHDA, CDR2 SQIVND (reference sequence). This CDR3 has 16 residues.

V and J are TRBV7-2 and TRBJ2-7, with 11 bases that match TRBD2. Germline assignment: CDR1 SGHTA and CDR2 FQGNSA. V dropped 2 bases and J dropped 5; count of bases not matched to a gene: 5. There are 15 residues in the CDR3. CDR3 sequence reads: CASSLILAGVHEQYF. CDR3 DNA sequence: TGTGCCAGCAGCTTAATACTAGCGGGAGTACACGAGCAGTACTTC.

This clonotype was counted at least ten times. V is TRBV4-2 and J is TRBJ2-2; TRBD2 aligns across 11 bases. The germline V gene has CDR1 LGHNA and CDR2 YNFKEQ. The CDR3 sequence is 19 residues long. Germline trimming cut 0 bases from V and 2 bases from J; bases unmatched to any gene: 8. The chain's CDR3 is CASSQEEASGRLNTGELFF. The CDR3 DNA is TGTGCCAGCAGCCAAGAAGAGGCTAGCGGGAGGTTAAACACCGGGGAGCTGTTTTTT.